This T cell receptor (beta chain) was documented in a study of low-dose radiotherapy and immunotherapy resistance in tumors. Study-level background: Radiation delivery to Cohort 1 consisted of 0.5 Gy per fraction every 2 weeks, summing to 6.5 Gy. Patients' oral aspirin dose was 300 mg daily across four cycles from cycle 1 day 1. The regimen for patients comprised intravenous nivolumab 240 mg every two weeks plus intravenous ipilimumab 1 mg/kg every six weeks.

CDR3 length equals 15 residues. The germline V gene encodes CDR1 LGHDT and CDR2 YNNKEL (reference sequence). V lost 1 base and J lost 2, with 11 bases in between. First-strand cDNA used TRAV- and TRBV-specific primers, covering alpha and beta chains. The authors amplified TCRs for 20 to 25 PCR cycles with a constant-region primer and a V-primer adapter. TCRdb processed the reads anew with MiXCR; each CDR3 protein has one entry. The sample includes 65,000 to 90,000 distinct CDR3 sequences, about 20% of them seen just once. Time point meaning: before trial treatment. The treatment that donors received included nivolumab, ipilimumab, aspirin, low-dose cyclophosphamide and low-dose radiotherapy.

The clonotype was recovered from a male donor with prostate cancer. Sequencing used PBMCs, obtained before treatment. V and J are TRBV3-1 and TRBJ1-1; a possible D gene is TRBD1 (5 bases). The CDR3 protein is CASSQVWGINTEAFF. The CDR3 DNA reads TGTGCCAGCAGCCAAGTGTGGGGGATCAACACTGAAGCTTTCTTT. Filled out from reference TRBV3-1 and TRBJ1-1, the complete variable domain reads DTAVSQTPKYLVTQMGNDKSIKCEQNLGHDTMYWYKQDSKKFLKIMFSYNNKELIINETVPNRFSPKSPDKAHLNLHINSLELGDSAVYFCASSQVWGINTEAFFGQGTRLTVV.